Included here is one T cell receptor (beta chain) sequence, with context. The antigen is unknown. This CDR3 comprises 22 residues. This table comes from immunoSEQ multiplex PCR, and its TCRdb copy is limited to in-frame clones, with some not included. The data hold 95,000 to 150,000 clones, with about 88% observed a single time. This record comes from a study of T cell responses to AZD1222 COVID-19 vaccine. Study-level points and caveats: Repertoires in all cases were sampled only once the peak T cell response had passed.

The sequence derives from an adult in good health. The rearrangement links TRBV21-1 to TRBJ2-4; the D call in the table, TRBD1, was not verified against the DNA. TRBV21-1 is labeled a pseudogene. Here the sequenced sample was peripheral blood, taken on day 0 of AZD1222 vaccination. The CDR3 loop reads CASSKEGALRGAPLLAKNIQYF. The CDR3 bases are TGTGCCAGCAGCAAGGAGGGGGCACTAAGGGGGGCTCCTCTTTTAGCCAAAAACATTCAGTACTTC.